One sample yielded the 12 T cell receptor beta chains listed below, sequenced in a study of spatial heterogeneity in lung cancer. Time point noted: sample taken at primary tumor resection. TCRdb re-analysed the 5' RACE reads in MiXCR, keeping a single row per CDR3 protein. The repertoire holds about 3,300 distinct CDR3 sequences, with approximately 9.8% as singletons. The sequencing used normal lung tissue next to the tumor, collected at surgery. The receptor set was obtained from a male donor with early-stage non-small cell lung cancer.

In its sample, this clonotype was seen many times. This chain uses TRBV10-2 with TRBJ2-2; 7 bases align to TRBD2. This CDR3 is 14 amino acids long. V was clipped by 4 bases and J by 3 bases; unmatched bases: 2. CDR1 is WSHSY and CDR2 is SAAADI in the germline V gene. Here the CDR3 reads CASSGTRDTGELFF. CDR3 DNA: TGCGCCAGCAGTGGGACTAGGGACACCGGGGAGCTGTTTTTT.

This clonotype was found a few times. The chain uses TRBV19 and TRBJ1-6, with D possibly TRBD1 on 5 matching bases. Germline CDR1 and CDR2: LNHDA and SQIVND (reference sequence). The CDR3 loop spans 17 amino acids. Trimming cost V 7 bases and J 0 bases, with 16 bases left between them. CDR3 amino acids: CASNAGRLSSYNSPLHF. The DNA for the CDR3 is TGTGCCAGTAATGCGGGACGGTTGAGCTCCTATAATTCACCCCTCCACTTT.

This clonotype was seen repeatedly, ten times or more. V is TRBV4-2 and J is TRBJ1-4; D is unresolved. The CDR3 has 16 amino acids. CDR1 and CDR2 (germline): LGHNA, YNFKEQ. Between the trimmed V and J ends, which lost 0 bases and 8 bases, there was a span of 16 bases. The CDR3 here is CASSQDQTNGGEKLFF. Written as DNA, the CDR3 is TGTGCCAGCAGCCAAGATCAAACGAACGGTGGAGAAAAACTGTTTTTT.

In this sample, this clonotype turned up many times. The DNA for the CDR3 is TGTGCCAGTACCCGGGGGCTAGCGGGAGGAAGGAATGAGCAGTTCTTC. It encodes CASTRGLAGGRNEQFF. The chain carries TRBV19 and TRBJ2-1, with TRBD2 matching 11 bases. J lost 7 bases, V lost 7 bases, and 12 bases had no gene match. The CDR3 runs to 16 residues. CDR1 is LNHDA, CDR2 SQIVND, per germline (reference sequence).

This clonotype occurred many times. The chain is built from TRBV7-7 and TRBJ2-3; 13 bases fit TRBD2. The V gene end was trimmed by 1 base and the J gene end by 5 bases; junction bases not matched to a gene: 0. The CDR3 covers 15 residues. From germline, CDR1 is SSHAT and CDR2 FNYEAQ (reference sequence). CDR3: CASSLGLAGGDTQYF. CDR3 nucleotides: TGTGCCAGCAGCTTAGGACTAGCGGGAGGAGATACGCAGTATTTT. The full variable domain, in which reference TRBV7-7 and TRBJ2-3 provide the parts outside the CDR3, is GAGVSQSPRYKVTKRGQDVTLRCDPISSHATLYWYQQALGQGPEFLTYFNYEAQPDKSGLPSDRFSAERPEGSISTLTIQRTEQRDSAMYRCASSLGLAGGDTQYFGPGTRLTVL.

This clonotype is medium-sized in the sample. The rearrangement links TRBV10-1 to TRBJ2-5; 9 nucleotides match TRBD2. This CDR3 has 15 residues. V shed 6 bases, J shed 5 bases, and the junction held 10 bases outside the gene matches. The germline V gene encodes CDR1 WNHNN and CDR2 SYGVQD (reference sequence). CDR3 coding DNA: TGCGCCAGCAGCACTTCAGCGGGGGGCGGTGAGACCCAGTACTTC. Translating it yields CASSTSAGGGETQYF.

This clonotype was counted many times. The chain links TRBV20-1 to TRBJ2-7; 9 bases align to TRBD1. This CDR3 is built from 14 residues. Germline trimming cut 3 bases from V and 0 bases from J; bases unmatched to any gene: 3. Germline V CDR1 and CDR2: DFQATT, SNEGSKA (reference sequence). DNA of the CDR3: TGCAGTGCTAGTGGGACAGGGAACTCCTACGAGCAGTACTTC. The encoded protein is CSASGTGNSYEQYF.

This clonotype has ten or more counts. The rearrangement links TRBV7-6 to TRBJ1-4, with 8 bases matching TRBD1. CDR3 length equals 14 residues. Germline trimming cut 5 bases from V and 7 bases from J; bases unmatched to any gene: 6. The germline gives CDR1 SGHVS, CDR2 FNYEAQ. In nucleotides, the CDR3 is TGTGCCAGCAGCCTTCGACAGGGGCTTGAAAAACTGTTTTTT. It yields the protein CASSLRQGLEKLFF.

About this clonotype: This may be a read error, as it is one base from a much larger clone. CDR3 sequence (DNA): TGTGCCAGCAGCTCGGATTACCTAGGGGGTGAAGCTTTCTTT. Translation gives CASSSDYLGGEAFF. The chain joins TRBV7-9 to TRBJ1-1; possible D gene TRBD1, 6 bases. The V gene's germline CDR1 is SEHNR and CDR2 FQNEAQ (reference sequence). There are 14 residues in the CDR3. Trimming left V 4 bases short and J 7 bases short, with 16 bases between. The full variable domain, with the rest looked up from reference TRBV7-9 and TRBJ1-1, is DTGVSQNPRHKITKRGQNVTFRCDPISEHNRLYWYRQTLGQGPEFLTYFQNEAQLEKSRLLSDRFSAERPKGSFSTLEIQRTEQGDSAMYLCASSSDYLGGEAFFGQGTRLTVV.

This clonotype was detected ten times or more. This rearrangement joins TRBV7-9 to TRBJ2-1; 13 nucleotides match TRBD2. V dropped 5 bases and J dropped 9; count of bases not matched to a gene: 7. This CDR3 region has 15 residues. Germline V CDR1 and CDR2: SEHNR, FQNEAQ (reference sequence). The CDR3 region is CASSTGLAGVTEQFF. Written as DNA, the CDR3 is TGTGCCAGCAGCACCGGACTAGCGGGAGTGACTGAGCAGTTCTTC.

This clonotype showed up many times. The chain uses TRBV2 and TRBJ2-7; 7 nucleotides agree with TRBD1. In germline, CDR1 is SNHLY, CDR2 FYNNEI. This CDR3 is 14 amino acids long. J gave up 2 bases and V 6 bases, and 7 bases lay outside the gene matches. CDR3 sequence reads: CASSRTGSPYEQYF. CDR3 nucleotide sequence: TGTGCCAGCAGCCGGACAGGCAGCCCCTACGAGCAGTACTTC.

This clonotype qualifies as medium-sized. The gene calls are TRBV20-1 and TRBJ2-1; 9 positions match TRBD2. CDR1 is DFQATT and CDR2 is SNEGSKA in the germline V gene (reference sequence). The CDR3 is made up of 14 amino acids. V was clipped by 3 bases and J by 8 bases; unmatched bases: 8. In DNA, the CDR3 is TGCAGTGCTAGGGAAGCGGGGGGCGGGTATGAGCAGTTCTTC. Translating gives CSAREAGGGYEQFF.